This T cell receptor beta chain was sequenced during a study of blood T cell repertoires in COVID-19. Study in general: Acute-phase and convalescent COVID-19 samples originated in the United States, Italy and Spain. From T cells, B-cell-depleted T cells, or PBMCs came the material, which was cDNA or gDNA.

Per the original data handling: Amplification of reference gene primers provided the estimated nucleated cell counts. Assay: immunoSEQ multiplex PCR; the TCRdb copy retains only in-frame clones and omits some. For V, J and clone size, that table is used; D and trimming come from the DNA. The repertoire includes about 110,000 clones, about four fifths of them detected once, and 4% to 4.5% sits in the top ten. The CDR3 covers 16 residues. Germline CDR1 is SGHRS and CDR2 is YFSETQ. Trimming pared 3 bases from V and 6 bases from J, leaving 21 bases between. The sequence derives from a man in his 70s with acute or convalescent COVID-19. This chain joins TRBV5-1 and TRBJ1-1; D perhaps matches TRBD1 (6 bases). The sequencing sample was made of peripheral blood. The CDR3 loop reads CASSWRVRTDVSEAFF. The CDR3 bases are TGCGCCAGCAGCTGGCGGGTCCGGACAGACGTCTCTGAAGCTTTCTTT. Complete variable domain (other parts from reference TRBV5-1 and TRBJ1-1): KAGVTQTPRYLIKTRGQQVTLSCSPISGHRSVSWYQQTPGQGLQFLFEYFSETQRNKGNFPGRFSGRQFSNSRSEMNVSTLELGDSALYLCASSWRVRTDVSEAFFGQGTRLTVV.